The entry that follows covers one TCR beta chain sequence. With 2 bases removed from V and 6 bases from J, the gap between germline ends came to 17 bases. Per the germline V gene, CDR1 is SGHTA and CDR2 is FQGTGA. The CDR3 contains 16 residues. This entry comes from a study of T-cell memory formation after mild COVID-19. Constant-segment-primed 5'RACE gave TCR alpha and TCR beta cDNA libraries with sample barcodes and UMIs. MiXCR was run by TCRdb on the 5' RACE reads, yielding one entry per CDR3 protein. The sample gives 180,000 or so distinct CDR3 sequences, under 14% of which show up once; around 3.8% is in the top ten.

Sequenced sample: PBMCs or a T cell subset sorted from them (not recorded which). This chain links TRBV7-3 with TRBJ2-1; possible D gene TRBD2, 6 bases. This TCR came from a young man who had mild COVID-19 (a few samples of this study predate the infection). Cell type and time point are not known. The CDR3 protein is CASSLFSRAGTNEQFF. The CDR3, as DNA: TGTGCCAGCAGCTTATTTAGTCGGGCGGGGACCAATGAGCAGTTCTTC.